A single sample gave rise to the 29 T cell receptor beta chains below, sequenced in a study of T cell repertoires in cytomegalovirus infection. MiXCR, run by TCRdb on the reads, gives a single entry per CDR3 protein. The data show around 500,000 distinct CDR3 sequences, about 39% seen once. No antigens are known for them. Sample: cultured PBMCs, taken from culture after CMV antigen stimulation. Receptor source: a human donor in good health (CMV status not recorded). Some clones in this sample may be carry-over from other donors' samples.

The chain has TRBV6-2 or TRBV6-3 and TRBJ2-2; D is unclear. The length of the CDR3 is 12 residues. Trimming removed 2 bases at V and 10 bases at J, with 8 bases between. Germline V lookup: CDR1 MNHEY, CDR2 SVGEGT. The CDR3 DNA sequence: TGTGCCAGCAGTTACCCCTATCTGGAGCTGTTTTTT. This gives the protein CASSYPYLELFF.

The chain uses TRBV7-2 and TRBJ1-3; D uncertain. This CDR3 comprises 15 residues. CDR1 is SGHTA, CDR2 FQGNSA, per germline. V dropped 1 base and J dropped 4 bases, with 11 bases sitting between them. The CDR3 coding sequence is TGTGCCAGCAGCTTAGTAGCCAGGTCCGGAAACACCATATATTTT. This codes for CASSLVARSGNTIYF.

This clonotype was observed many times. This chain joins TRBV7-2 and TRBJ1-1; D gene uncertain. With 8 bases removed from V and 7 bases from J, the gap between germline ends came to 17 bases. This CDR3 comprises 13 residues. Looked up from germline, CDR1 is SGHTA and CDR2 is FQGNSA. The CDR3 nucleotides are TGTGCCAGCGCGACCCCGGACGGTCTTGAAGCTTTCTTT. This gives the protein CASATPDGLEAFF.

This clonotype was counted a few times. The chain links TRBV4-3 to TRBJ2-1, with TRBD2 matching over 7 bases. The CDR3 spans 16 residues. Germline V gene data show CDR1 as LGHNA and CDR2 as YSLEER. Germline trimming cut 1 base from V and 0 bases from J; bases unmatched to any gene: 3. The CDR3 sequence is CASSQVRGSSYNEQFF. DNA of the CDR3: TGCGCCAGCAGCCAAGTGCGGGGGAGCTCCTACAATGAGCAGTTCTTC.

The chain is built from TRBV7-2 and TRBJ1-3; 8 bases align to TRBD1. The CDR3 is 15 residues long. V shed 5 bases, J shed 2 bases, and the junction held 5 bases outside the gene matches. Germline V gives CDR1 SGHTA, CDR2 FQGNSA. CDR3: CASSIDRGTGNTIYF. CDR3 nucleotides: TGTGCCAGCAGCATCGACAGGGGCACTGGAAACACCATATATTTT.

The genes are TRBV10-3 and TRBJ2-5; 10 bases are shared with TRBD2. The V and J ends lost 4 bases and 4 bases, in that order; junction bases with no gene match: 12. The germline CDR1 and CDR2 sequences are ENHRY and SYGVKD. This CDR3 is built from 17 residues. Here the CDR3 reads CAISVLASGSGGETQYF. The CDR3 DNA sequence: TGTGCCATCAGTGTCTTGGCTAGCGGGAGCGGCGGAGAGACCCAGTACTTC.

The chain carries TRBV20-1 and TRBJ2-1; the D gene is possibly TRBD1 (7 bases). The CDR3 consists of 17 residues. CDR1 is DFQATT and CDR2 is SNEGSKA in the germline V gene (reference sequence). Trimming took off 2 bases at V and 5 bases at J, with 22 bases between the two ends. As DNA, the CDR3 is TGCAGTGCTAGATGGCAGGGGGGTGAAGGTAGGAACAATGAGCAGTTCTTC. Translating it yields CSARWQGGEGRNNEQFF.

J is TRBJ2-3 and V is TRBV11-2; D is unclear. Germline values: CDR1 SGHAT, CDR2 FQNNGV. The CDR3 runs 14 residues. V lost 4 bases to trimming and J lost 6 bases, with 14 bases between them. CDR3 in DNA: TGTGCCAGCAGCTCCGCCGACACCATGGATACGCAGTATTTT. Protein: CASSSADTMDTQYF.

This rearrangement joins TRBV7-9 to TRBJ1-1, with D perhaps matching TRBD1 (6 bases). This CDR3 has 13 residues. V dropped 6 bases and J dropped 4 bases, with 12 bases sitting between them. Germline CDR1 is SEHNR and CDR2 is FQNEAQ (reference sequence). This CDR3 reads CASSSTGSTEAFF. The CDR3, as DNA: TGTGCCAGCAGTTCTACAGGGAGCACTGAAGCTTTCTTT.

For the CDR3, the DNA is TGTGCCAGCAGCGTTAGCGGGGGGGCCGCCTACGAGCAGTACTTC. As protein: CASSVSGGAAYEQYF. The chain couples TRBV7-8 to TRBJ2-7; TRBD2 matches 11 bases. This CDR3 has 15 amino acids. CDR1 and CDR2 from the germline V gene are SGHVS and FQNEAQ. Unmatched junction bases numbered 5, after V lost 5 bases and J lost 2 bases.

CDR3 DNA: TGTGCCAGCACAACCCAGACAGCCTACAATGAGCAGTTCTTC. Protein: CASTTQTAYNEQFF. The chain joins TRBV12-3 or TRBV12-4 to TRBJ2-1, with D perhaps TRBD1 (5 bases). The CDR3 sequence is 14 residues long. V was clipped by 7 bases and J by 2 bases, with 12 bases between them.

This clonotype was picked up a small number of times. The rearrangement joins TRBV7-6 to TRBJ2-1; 8 bases are shared with TRBD2. Unmatched junction bases numbered 6, after V lost 5 bases and J lost 9 bases. Germline V gene data show CDR1 as SGHVS and CDR2 as FNYEAQ. The CDR3 loop spans 13 amino acids. For the CDR3, the DNA is TGTGCCAGCAGCGCCCTCGCGGGGGGTGAGCAGTTCTTC. This translates into CASSALAGGEQFF. Based on the CDR3 plus reference TRBV7-6 and TRBJ2-1, the full variable domain is GAGVSQSPRYKVTKRGQDVALRCDPISGHVSLYWYRQALGQGPEFLTYFNYEAQQDKSGLPNDRFSAERPEGSISTLTIQRTEQRDSAMYRCASSALAGGEQFFGPGTRLTVL.

J is TRBJ1-5 and V is TRBV20-1, with no clear D. The CDR3 is 15 residues long. The V gene lost 5 bases and the J gene lost 0 bases, with 14 bases spanning the gap. The V gene's germline CDR1 is DFQATT and CDR2 SNEGSKA (reference sequence). CDR3 in DNA: TGCAGTGCTCCTGACCGGCACACTAGCAATCAGCCCCAGCATTTT. It translates to CSAPDRHTSNQPQHF.

This clonotype was seen more than once but under ten times. The genes are TRBV6-6 and TRBJ1-1; D not resolved. The CDR3 contains 13 residues. Germline CDR1 is MNHNY and CDR2 is SVGAGI (reference sequence). V lost 2 bases and J lost 4, with 8 bases in between. The CDR3 DNA reads TGTGCCAGCAGTTACGTGGTGAGCACTGAAGCTTTCTTT. Amino acids: CASSYVVSTEAFF.

The chain combines TRBV6-2 or TRBV6-3 with TRBJ2-1, with D perhaps given as TRBD1 or TRBD2 (7 bases each). Trimming stripped 8 bases from V and 4 bases from J, with 24 bases between. The germline gives CDR1 MNHEY, CDR2 SVGEGT. The CDR3 has 17 residues. CDR3 nucleotide sequence: TGTGCCAGCGGGGGGGTGAGGGGGCCCAGCCCGTACAATGAGCAGTTCTTC. Amino acids: CASGGVRGPSPYNEQFF.

This clonotype has a single count. The V gene is TRBV5-1, the J gene TRBJ1-1; D possibly corresponds to TRBD1 (5 bases). Germline values: CDR1 SGHRS, CDR2 YFSETQ. The V end lost 3 bases, the J end lost 9 bases, and 27 bases lay between the germline ends. This CDR3 is built from 17 residues. The CDR3 protein is CASSSDSGIRMMIKAFF. CDR3 sequence (DNA): TGCGCCAGCAGCTCAGACTCAGGGATTAGGATGATGATAAAAGCTTTCTTT.

The chain uses TRBV7-2 and TRBJ2-7; D is undetermined. The CDR3 runs to 14 residues. The V gene lost 5 bases and the J gene lost 0 bases, with 11 bases spanning the gap. Germline values: CDR1 SGHTA, CDR2 FQGNSA. The CDR3 bases are TGTGCCAGCAGCCCGACGGCATCCTCCTACGAGCAGTACTTC. It specifies CASSPTASSYEQYF.

This chain joins TRBV12-3 or TRBV12-4 and TRBJ2-3; 11 bases are a match to TRBD1. This CDR3 region has 15 residues. Trimming at V came to 1 base and at J to 6 bases, leaving 3 bases not matched to a gene. The CDR3 sequence is CASSLGTGGADTQYF. CDR3 DNA: TGTGCCAGCAGTTTAGGGACAGGGGGCGCCGATACGCAGTATTTT.

The rearrangement joins TRBV5-1 to TRBJ2-3; the D gene is possibly TRBD2 (5 bases). V was clipped by 0 bases and J by 5 bases, with 10 bases between them. This CDR3 region has 14 residues. Germline V gene data show CDR1 as SGHRS and CDR2 as YFSETQ. The CDR3 sequence: CASSLGSRGDTQYF. CDR3 coding DNA: TGCGCCAGCAGCTTGGGTAGTCGGGGAGATACGCAGTATTTT.

The V gene is TRBV2, the J gene TRBJ1-4; weak D call: TRBD1 (5 bases). CDR3 size: 16 residues. Germline values: CDR1 SNHLY, CDR2 FYNNEI. The V gene lost 6 bases and the J gene lost 3 bases, with 17 bases spanning the gap. CDR3 DNA: TGTGCCAGCAGCTATAACGGGGGGGGGTCTAATGAAAAACTGTTTTTT. Protein: CASSYNGGGSNEKLFF.

This sequence joins TRBV6-5 and TRBJ1-1; D call uncertain. V dropped 0 bases and J dropped 4 bases, with 9 bases sitting between them. Germline values: CDR1 MNHEY, CDR2 SVGAGI. This CDR3 comprises 14 residues. This chain's CDR3 is CASSYSRAGTEAFF. Written as DNA, the CDR3 is TGTGCCAGCAGTTACTCCCGGGCAGGCACTGAAGCTTTCTTT.

The chain uses TRBV7-9 and TRBJ2-1, with 8 positions matching TRBD2. The ends lost 5 bases at V and 9 bases at J; junction bases unmatched: 21. Per the germline V gene, CDR1 is SEHNR and CDR2 is FQNEAQ (reference sequence). This CDR3 contains 18 residues. CDR3 DNA sequence: TGTGCCAGCAGCCCCCCCCCCGGGGCGGGAGGAGGGTACGGTGAGCAGTTCTTC. It is translated as CASSPPPGAGGGYGEQFF.

This chain links TRBV27 with TRBJ2-5; possible D gene TRBD2, 5 bases. V was cut by 7 bases and J by 5 bases, with 11 bases left in between. Germline V gene sequence: CDR1 MNHEY, CDR2 SMNVEV (reference sequence). The CDR3 has 12 residues. The CDR3 region is CASTSTGETQYF. Written as DNA, the CDR3 is TGTGCCAGCACCTCGACGGGGGAGACCCAGTACTTC.

This clonotype appeared a few times. V usage is TRBV7-9 and J usage is TRBJ1-1, with TRBD1 matching over 9 bases. Trimming removed 5 bases from V and 9 bases from J; junction bases left unmatched: 4. This CDR3 spans 12 amino acids. Germline V lookup: CDR1 SEHNR, CDR2 FQNEAQ (reference sequence). The DNA for the CDR3 is TGTGCCAGCAGCCCTGGACAGGGGCAAGCTTTCTTT. Protein sequence: CASSPGQGQAFF.

The chain links TRBV12-3 or TRBV12-4 to TRBJ2-3; D is possibly TRBD2 (6 bases). Trimming left V 7 bases short and J 4 bases short, with 18 bases between. This CDR3 has 15 amino acids. In nucleotides, the CDR3 is TGTGCCAGCAACCACGGTGGAGGGTTTGCAGATACGCAGTATTTT. Translation: CASNHGGGFADTQYF.

The chain has TRBV18 and TRBJ1-6, with D hard to call. V lost 3 bases, J lost 10 bases, and 13 bases lay in between. The CDR3 runs 14 residues. Germline lookup yields CDR1 KGHSH and CDR2 LQKENI. The CDR3 DNA sequence: TGTGCCAGCTCACCGGAACATCCGGGGTCACCCCTCCACTTT. It translates to CASSPEHPGSPLHF.

This clonotype was observed a few times. This chain links TRBV7-2 with TRBJ1-6; 7 bases are a match to TRBD1. Germline trimming cut 5 bases from V and 10 bases from J; bases unmatched to any gene: 14. Germline assignment: CDR1 SGHTA and CDR2 FQGNSA. The CDR3 length is 16 residues. The CDR3 spells CASSPRQGGQNSPLHF. The CDR3, as DNA: TGTGCCAGCAGCCCGAGACAGGGCGGGCAGAACTCACCCCTCCACTTT.

The chain links TRBV6-6 to TRBJ2-5, with TRBD1 matching over 9 bases. The germline CDR1 and CDR2 sequences are MNHNY and SVGAGI (reference sequence). V lost 7 bases, J lost 5 bases, and 5 bases stayed unmatched. The CDR3 length is 13 residues. CDR3 amino acids: CASNRGLSETQYF. CDR3 sequence (DNA): TGTGCCAGCAACAGGGGGCTATCGGAGACCCAGTACTTC.

The gene calls are TRBV6-6 and TRBJ2-2; D gene unclear. Germline V lookup: CDR1 MNHNY, CDR2 SVGAGI (reference sequence). V lost 0 bases and J 5 bases, leaving 10 bases between the germline ends. The CDR3 runs 15 residues. The CDR3 spells CASSYSGVKTGELFF. The CDR3 DNA reads as TGTGCCAGCAGTTACTCTGGTGTTAAGACCGGGGAGCTGTTTTTT.